These 14 T cell receptor beta chains came from one sample sequenced in a study of blood T cell repertoires in COVID-19 (dated by TCRdb to 2020 to 2021). Libraries were made using the immunoSEQ multiplex PCR assay. Not all clones reach the TCRdb copy of this immuneACCESS table, which keeps in-frame sequences only. Checked studies attribute under half of the gap to unresolved V genes and leave the rest unexplained. The sample table records 470,000 or so clones; about 85% of these occur just once. Roughly 2% of the sample is in the top ten clones. The material sequenced was PBMCs or T cells enriched from blood (not recorded which). The receptor source for this set is a woman under 30 with acute COVID-19.

The chain is built from TRBV30 and TRBJ2-5; D is possibly TRBD2 (5 bases). The germline V gene has CDR1 GTSNPN and CDR2 SVGIG (reference sequence). CDR3 length: 15 residues. The V end was cut by 0 bases, the J end by 5 bases, with 16 bases between. The DNA for the CDR3 is TGTGCCTGGAGTGTAGAGGGTTTAAGGAGGGAGACCCAGTACTTC. This encodes CAWSVEGLRRETQYF.

This chain joins TRBV12-5 and TRBJ2-5; the D gene is possibly TRBD1 (6 bases). V lost 1 base, J lost 5 bases, and 14 bases lay in between. This CDR3 has 15 residues. Germline loops: CDR1 LGHNT, CDR2 FRNRAP. The CDR3 spells CASGLGSQGQETQYF. DNA of the CDR3: TGTGCTAGTGGTTTGGGGTCACAGGGCCAGGAGACCCAGTACTTC.

The CDR3 coding sequence is TGTGCCAGCAGCCCGACTAGCGATAGCACAGATACGCAGTATTTT. It yields the protein CASSPTSDSTDTQYF. The V gene is TRBV5-4, the J gene TRBJ2-3, with TRBD2 matching 8 bases. This CDR3 is 15 amino acids long. The germline V gene has CDR1 SGHNT and CDR2 YYREEE (reference sequence). Trimming removed 4 bases from V and 0 bases from J; junction bases left unmatched: 4.

The genes are TRBV11-1 and TRBJ2-7; 8 bases line up with TRBD1. The CDR3 is 13 amino acids. The trim removed 1 base at V and 7 bases at J, leaving 3 bases unmatched. Germline V lookup: CDR1 SGHAT, CDR2 FQDESV (reference sequence). CDR3 loop: CASSLVDRGEQYF. Here the CDR3 DNA reads TGTGCCAGCAGCTTAGTAGACAGGGGAGAGCAGTACTTC.

V usage is TRBV13 and J usage is TRBJ1-1, with TRBD1 matching over 9 bases. Looked up from germline, CDR1 is PRHDT and CDR2 is FYEKMQ (reference sequence). This CDR3 contains 14 residues. V lost 4 bases to trimming and J lost 7 bases; unmatched junction nucleotides: 7. This chain's CDR3 is CASSSTGGNGEAFF. The CDR3 DNA sequence: TGTGCCAGCAGCTCGACAGGGGGAAATGGTGAAGCTTTCTTT.

The chain employs TRBV6-2 or TRBV6-3 and TRBJ1-5, with 9 positions matching TRBD1. V gave up 5 bases and J gave up 4 bases; unmatched junction bases: 12. The CDR3 spans 17 residues. Germline V gene data show CDR1 as MNHEY and CDR2 as SVGEGT. CDR3 loop: CASSDPGQGKWNQPQHF. CDR3 coding DNA: TGTGCCAGCAGTGATCCGGGACAGGGAAAATGGAATCAGCCCCAGCATTTT.

This sequence joins TRBV2 and TRBJ1-1, with TRBD1 identical over 7 bases. V lost 5 bases, J lost 5 bases, and 5 bases stayed unmatched. The V gene's germline CDR1 is SNHLY and CDR2 FYNNEI. CDR3 length: 13 amino acids. The CDR3 DNA is TGTGCCAGCAGTCACAGGGGTTCTACTGAAGCTTTCTTT. Its protein is CASSHRGSTEAFF.

J is TRBJ1-3 and V is TRBV6-5; 7 bases agree with TRBD1. Germline V CDR1 and CDR2: MNHEY, SVGAGI. Losses at the gene ends were 6 bases for V and 4 bases for J; bases not matched to a gene: 6. This CDR3 is 14 amino acids long. As DNA, the CDR3 is TGTGCCAGCAGAAGACAGGGCTCCGGAAACACCATATATTTT. Amino acids: CASRRQGSGNTIYF.

This clone was counted once. The chain links TRBV19 to TRBJ1-5, with a possible D match to TRBD1 (6 bases). In germline, CDR1 is LNHDA, CDR2 SQIVND (reference sequence). V lost 6 bases and J lost 7, with 13 bases in between. The CDR3 length is 13 residues. DNA of the CDR3: TGTGCCAGTAGCCAGGGGCGCGAACAGCCCCAGCATTTT. It yields the protein CASSQGREQPQHF.

This clone has a handful of counts. Here the CDR3 reads CASSLAPGQGLETQYF. CDR3 DNA: TGCGCCAGCAGCTTGGCTCCGGGACAGGGTTTGGAGACCCAGTACTTC. The chain is built from TRBV5-1 and TRBJ2-5; the match to TRBD1 covers 9 bases. The CDR3 has 16 amino acids. After removal of 0 bases from V and 5 bases from J, the junction contained 8 bases not matched to a gene. Per the germline V gene, CDR1 is SGHRS and CDR2 is YFSETQ.

The count of this clone is one. The chain carries TRBV9 and TRBJ1-3; no clear D gene. Germline V lookup: CDR1 SGDLS, CDR2 YYNGEE. The CDR3 is 16 amino acids. The V end was cut by 2 bases, the J end by 0 bases, with 12 bases between. The CDR3 coding sequence is TGTGCCAGCAGCGTCGACTCCCCGAGCTCTGGAAACACCATATATTTT. Translated: CASSVDSPSSGNTIYF.

The chain has TRBV15 and TRBJ1-2; the D gene is possibly TRBD1 (6 bases). The CDR3 is 15 residues long. Germline V gene sequence: CDR1 LNHNV, CDR2 YYDKDF (reference sequence). With 4 bases removed from V and 6 bases from J, the gap between germline ends came to 18 bases. The CDR3 region has the DNA TGTGCCACCAGCACGCACCCCGGGGGGCCCGATGGCTACACCTTC. Residues: CATSTHPGGPDGYTF.

This sequence joins TRBV5-4 and TRBJ1-1, with D unresolved. The V gene lost 2 bases and the J gene lost 0 bases, with 8 bases spanning the gap. CDR3 size: 14 residues. Germline assignment: CDR1 SGHNT and CDR2 YYREEE (reference sequence). The CDR3 loop reads CASSFRQVNTEAFF. In nucleotides, the CDR3 is TGTGCCAGCAGCTTTAGGCAGGTGAACACTGAAGCTTTCTTT.

V gene TRBV28 combines with J gene TRBJ2-3, with D possibly TRBD2 on 7 matching bases. Per the germline V gene, CDR1 is MDHEN and CDR2 is SYDVKM. V was shortened by 5 bases and J by 3 bases, with 18 bases between the two germline ends. The CDR3 extends over 16 amino acids. CDR3 in amino acids: CASSLPGAGETDTQYF. CDR3 in DNA: TGTGCCAGCAGTCTCCCGGGGGCGGGAGAGACAGATACGCAGTATTTT.